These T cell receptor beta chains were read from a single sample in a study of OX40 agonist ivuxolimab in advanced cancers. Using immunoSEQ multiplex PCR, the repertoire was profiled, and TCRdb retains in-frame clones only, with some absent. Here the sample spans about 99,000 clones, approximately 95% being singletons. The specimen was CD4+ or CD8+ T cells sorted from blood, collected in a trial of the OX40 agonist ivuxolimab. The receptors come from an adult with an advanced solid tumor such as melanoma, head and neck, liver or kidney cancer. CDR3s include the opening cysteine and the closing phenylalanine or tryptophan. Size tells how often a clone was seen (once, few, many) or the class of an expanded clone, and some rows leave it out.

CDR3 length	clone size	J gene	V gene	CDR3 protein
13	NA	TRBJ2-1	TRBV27	CASSLALGNEQFF
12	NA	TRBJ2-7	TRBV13	CASRTGNNEQYF
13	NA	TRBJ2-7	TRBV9	CASSRGGTYEQYF
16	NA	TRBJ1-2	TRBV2	CASSEALQGAEYGYTF
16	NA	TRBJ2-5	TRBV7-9	CASSLGRVMIEETQYF
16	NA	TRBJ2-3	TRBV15	CATSSSGGSFTDTQYF
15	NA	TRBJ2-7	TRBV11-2	CASSFGTGISYEQYF
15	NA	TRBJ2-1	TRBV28	CASSRLAGGHNEQFF
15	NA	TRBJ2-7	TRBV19	CASSATSGRTYEQYF
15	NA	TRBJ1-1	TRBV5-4	CASSLRGGLNTEAFF
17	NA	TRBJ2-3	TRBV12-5	CASGLGLAGGGRDTQYF
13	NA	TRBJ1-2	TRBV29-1	CSVGQNPNYGYTF
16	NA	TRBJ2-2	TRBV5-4	CASSPDGTGYTGELFF
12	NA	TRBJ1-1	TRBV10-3	CAISVGKTEAFF
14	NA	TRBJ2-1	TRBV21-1	CASSKAPAGLEQFF
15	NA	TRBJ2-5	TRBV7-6	CASSLVGRPQETQYF
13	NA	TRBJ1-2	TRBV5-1	CAILVTANYGYTF
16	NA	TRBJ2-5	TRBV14	CASSQEPGVDWETQYF
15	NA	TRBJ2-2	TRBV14	CASSSDRAEPGELFF
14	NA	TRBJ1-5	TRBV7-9	CASSLGAGNQPQHF
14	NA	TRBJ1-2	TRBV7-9	CASSLVPNQRGYTF
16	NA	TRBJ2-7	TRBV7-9	CASRSRDGHNSYEQYF
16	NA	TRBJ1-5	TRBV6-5	CASSYGAPGGSQPQHF
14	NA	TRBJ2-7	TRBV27	CASSPLLAAYEQYF
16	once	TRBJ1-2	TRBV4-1	CASSQDLTTAVYGYTF
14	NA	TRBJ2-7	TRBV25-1	CASSAEGSYYEQYF
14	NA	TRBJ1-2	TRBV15	CATSRDGGFNGYTF
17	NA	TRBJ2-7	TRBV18	CASPSGGGPMCVYEQYF
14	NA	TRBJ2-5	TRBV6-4	CASSEGAGQETQYF
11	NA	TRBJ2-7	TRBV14	CASSQSHGKNF
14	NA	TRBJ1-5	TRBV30	CAWSTGTGVQPQHF
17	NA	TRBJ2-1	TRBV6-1	CASSGPEQGPLYNEQFF
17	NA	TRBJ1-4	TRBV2	CASNSRDRISTNEKLFF
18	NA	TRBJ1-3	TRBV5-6	CASSLDLQFGEIGNTIYF
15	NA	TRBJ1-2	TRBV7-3	CASSLTGRGHYGYTF
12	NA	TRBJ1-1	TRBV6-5	CASGRVNTEAFF
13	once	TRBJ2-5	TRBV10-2	CASSESAGTPPYF
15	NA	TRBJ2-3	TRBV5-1	CASSPGDLYTDTQYF
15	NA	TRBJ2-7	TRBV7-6	CASSGSGGGVYEQYF
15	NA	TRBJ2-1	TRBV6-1	CASDREGSSYNEQFF
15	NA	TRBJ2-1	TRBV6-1	CASTRSRALYHEQFF
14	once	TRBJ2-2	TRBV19	CASSIDRMTGELFF
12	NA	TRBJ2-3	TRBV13	CASSSVGDTQYF
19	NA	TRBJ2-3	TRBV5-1	CASSYDPGETGGGSDTQYF
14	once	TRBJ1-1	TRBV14	CASSQVGVGTEAFF
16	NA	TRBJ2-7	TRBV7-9	CASSLVIGQGSHEQYF
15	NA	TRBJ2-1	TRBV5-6	CASSLSRSSYNEQFF
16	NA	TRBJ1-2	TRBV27	CASSESLGQGTYGYTF
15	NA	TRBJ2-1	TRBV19	CASSRTLPHYNEQFF
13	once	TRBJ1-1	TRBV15	CATRNTGNTEAFF
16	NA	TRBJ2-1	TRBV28	CASSPPLAGISNEQFF
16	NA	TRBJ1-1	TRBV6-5	CASSYLRERSGTEAFF
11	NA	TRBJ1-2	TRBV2	CASSAPGQFPF